This TCR beta chain is drawn from a study of blood T cells in healthy people across ages. Primed by a sample-barcoded 5' primer and a J-beta primer mix, a second PCR proceeded for 7 to 11 cycles. The yield of each sample was at least 3 million CDR3-containing paired-end reads. Using its own MiXCR run on the 5' RACE reads, TCRdb lists one record per CDR3 protein. The table has hundreds of thousands of distinct CDR3 sequences, approximately 52% seen once. Concerning this clonotype: The antigen is undetermined.

Study-wide results and caveats: Expanded clonotype shifts may have been confounded, as the donors had an unknown CMV status. Roughly linearly, TCR beta diversity per million T cells fell as age increased.

This CDR3 comprises 16 residues. Germline lookup yields CDR1 DFQATT and CDR2 SNEGSKA (reference sequence). Trimming cost V 3 bases and J 3 bases; bases outside gene matches: 10. The sample comprised blood. This TCR was recovered from a woman aged 80 or over in good health. This chain connects TRBV20-1 to TRBJ2-1; 8 nucleotides agree with TRBD2. The CDR3 nucleotides are TGCAGTGCTAGGATCCCAAGCGGGAGTGGCTACAATGAGCAGTTCTTC. Translation: CSARIPSGSGYNEQFF.